This entry describes one T cell receptor (beta chain). What it binds is not known. Data came from immunoSEQ multiplex PCR; TCRdb stores just in-frame clones and leaves some out. The sample contains roughly 30,000 clones, about two thirds of which appear only once. This record comes from a study of vaccination effects on CD4 cells after COVID-19. Study-wide results and limits: Infection-derived and vaccine-derived clones contracted markedly late after vaccination. In convalescents, post-vaccine spike-reactive clones were mainly new clones induced by vaccination.

Before sequencing, viral peptide pools were used by the ViraFEST assay to expand antigen-specific CD4+ T cells. After more than 8 days in culture, the CD4+ T cells were isolated. This individual tested PCR-positive for SARS-CoV-2 infection between March and December 2020. The authors replaced half the medium with IL-2 medium on days 3 and 7. From germline, CDR1 is SGHAT and CDR2 FQNNGV. The CDR3 length is 14 residues. V lost 4 bases, J lost 6 bases, and 16 bases lay in between. This rearrangement joins TRBV11-2 to TRBJ2-7, with a tentative D call TRBD2 (6 bases). This TCR was sampled from a human donor who had a prior SARS-CoV-2 infection. Material: CD4+ T cells from PBMCs cultured with a peptide pool, obtained before COVID-19 vaccination. CDR3 loop: CASSSITGVGEQYF. The CDR3 DNA reads as TGTGCCAGCAGCTCCATAACGGGAGTGGGCGAGCAGTACTTC.